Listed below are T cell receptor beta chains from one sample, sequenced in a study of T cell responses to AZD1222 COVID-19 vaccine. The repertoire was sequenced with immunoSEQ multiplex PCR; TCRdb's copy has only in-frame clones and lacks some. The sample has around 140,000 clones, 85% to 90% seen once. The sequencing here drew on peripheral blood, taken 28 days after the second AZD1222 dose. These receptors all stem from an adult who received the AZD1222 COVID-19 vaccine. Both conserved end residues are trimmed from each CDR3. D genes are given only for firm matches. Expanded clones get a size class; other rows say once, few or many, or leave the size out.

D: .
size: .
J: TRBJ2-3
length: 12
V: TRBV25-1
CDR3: ASRSTGSTDTQY

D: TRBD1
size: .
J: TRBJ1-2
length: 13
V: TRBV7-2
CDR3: ASSPSDNRGRGYT

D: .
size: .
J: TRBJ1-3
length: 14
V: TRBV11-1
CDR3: ASSLTAKASGNTIY

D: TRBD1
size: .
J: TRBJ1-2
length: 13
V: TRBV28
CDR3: ASSPQLGTVGGYT

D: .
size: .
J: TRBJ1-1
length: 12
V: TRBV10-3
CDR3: AISDGGMNTEAF

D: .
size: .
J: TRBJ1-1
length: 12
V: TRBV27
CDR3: ASSLGRQNTEAF

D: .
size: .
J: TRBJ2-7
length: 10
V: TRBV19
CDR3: ASSSGGYEQY

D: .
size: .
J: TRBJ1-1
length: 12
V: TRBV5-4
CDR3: ASLEDRLNTEAF

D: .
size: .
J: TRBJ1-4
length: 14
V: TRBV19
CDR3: ASSIYASATNEKLF

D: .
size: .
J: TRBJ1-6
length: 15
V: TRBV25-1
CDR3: ASSEGGQSSYNSPLH

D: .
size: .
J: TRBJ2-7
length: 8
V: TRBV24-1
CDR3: ATKLLEQY

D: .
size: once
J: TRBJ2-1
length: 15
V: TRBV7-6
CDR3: ASSLRGRRASYNEQF

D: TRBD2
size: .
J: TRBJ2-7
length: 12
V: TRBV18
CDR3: ASSTGLATYEQY

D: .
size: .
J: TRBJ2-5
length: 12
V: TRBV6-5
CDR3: ASGRAGIEETQY

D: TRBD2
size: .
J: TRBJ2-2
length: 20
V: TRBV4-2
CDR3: ASSRASGRSLPHMLHTGELF

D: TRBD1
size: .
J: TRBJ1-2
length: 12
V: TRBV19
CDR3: ASSFSTGLLGYT

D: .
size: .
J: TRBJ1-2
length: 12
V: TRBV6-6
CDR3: ASSYGRNNYGYT

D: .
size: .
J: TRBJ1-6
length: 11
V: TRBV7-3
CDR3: ASSPTDRSPLH